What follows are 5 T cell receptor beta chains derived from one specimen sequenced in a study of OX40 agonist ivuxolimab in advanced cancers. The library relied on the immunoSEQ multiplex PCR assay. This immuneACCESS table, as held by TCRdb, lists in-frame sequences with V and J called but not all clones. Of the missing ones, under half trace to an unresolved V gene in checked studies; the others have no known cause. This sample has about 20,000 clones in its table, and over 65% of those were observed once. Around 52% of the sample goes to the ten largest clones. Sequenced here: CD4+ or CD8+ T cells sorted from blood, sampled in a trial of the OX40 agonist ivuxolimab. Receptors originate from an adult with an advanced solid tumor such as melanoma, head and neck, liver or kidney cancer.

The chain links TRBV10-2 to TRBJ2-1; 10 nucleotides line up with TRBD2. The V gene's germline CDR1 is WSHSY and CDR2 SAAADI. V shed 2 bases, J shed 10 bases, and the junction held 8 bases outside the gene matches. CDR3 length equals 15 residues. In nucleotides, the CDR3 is TGCGCCAGCAGTGAGGATGTTAGCGGGAGGCGGGAGCAGTTCTTC. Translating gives CASSEDVSGRREQFF.

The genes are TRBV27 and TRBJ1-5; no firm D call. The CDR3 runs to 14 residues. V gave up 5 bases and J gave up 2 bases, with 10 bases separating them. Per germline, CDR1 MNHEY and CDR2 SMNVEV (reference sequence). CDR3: CASSERLGNQPQHF. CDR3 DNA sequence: TGTGCCAGCAGTGAGCGGTTGGGCAATCAGCCCCAGCATTTT.

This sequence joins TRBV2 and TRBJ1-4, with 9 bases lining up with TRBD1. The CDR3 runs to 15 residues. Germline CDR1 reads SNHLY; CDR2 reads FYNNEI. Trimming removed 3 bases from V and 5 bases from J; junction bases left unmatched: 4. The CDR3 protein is CASSDPGTGNEKLFF. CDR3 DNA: TGTGCCAGCAGTGACCCCGGGACAGGGAATGAAAAACTGTTTTTT.

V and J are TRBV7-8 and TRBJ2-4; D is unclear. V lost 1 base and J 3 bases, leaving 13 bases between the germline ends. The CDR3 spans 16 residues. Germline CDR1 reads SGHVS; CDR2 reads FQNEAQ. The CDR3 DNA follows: TGTGCCAGCAGCTTAGAAGGGCCCAATTTCAAAAACATTCAGTACTTC. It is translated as CASSLEGPNFKNIQYF.

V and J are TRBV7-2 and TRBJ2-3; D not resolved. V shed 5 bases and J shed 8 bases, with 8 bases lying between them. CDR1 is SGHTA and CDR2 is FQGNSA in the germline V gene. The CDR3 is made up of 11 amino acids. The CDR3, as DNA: TGTGCCAGCAGCGTGTCGGGTACGCAGTATTTT. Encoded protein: CASSVSGTQYF.